This TCR beta chain comes out of a study of T cell responses to AZD1222 COVID-19 vaccine. V was shortened by 6 bases and J by 6 bases, with 14 bases between the two germline ends. From germline, CDR1 is MGHDK and CDR2 SYGVNS. The CDR3 totals 13 residues. Profiled with immunoSEQ multiplex PCR; TCRdb holds only in-frame clones, not every one. The data hold 50,000 to 65,000 clones, with 75% to 95% observed a single time. The clonotype was recovered from an adult who received the MenACWY meningococcal vaccine as a control. Material: peripheral blood, obtained 28 days after the second dose of the MenACWY control vaccine. The J gene is TRBJ1-2, the V gene TRBV25-1; a weak D match, TRBD1 (5 bases). This chain's CDR3 is CASSFTGTDGYTF. CDR3 in DNA: TGTGCCAGCAGCTTTACCGGGACGGATGGCTACACCTTC.